The sequence of this T cell receptor (beta chain) was determined in a study of blood T cell repertoires in COVID-19. About the study: Samples came from the United States, Italy and Spain, spanning acute and convalescent COVID-19. PBMCs, B-cell-depleted T cells, or T cells provided the cDNA or gDNA that made up the material.

V was pared by 3 bases and J by 16 bases, with 6 bases of the junction left unmatched. The germline V gene has CDR1 SQVTM and CDR2 ANQGSEA. The CDR3 sequence is 11 residues long. Per the study methods: Counts of nucleated cells, estimated from reference gene primer amplification, were obtained. The table came from immunoSEQ multiplex PCR; TCRdb's copy has only in-frame clones and leaves some out. For V, J and clone size, that table is used; D and trimming come from the DNA. The profile shows roughly 150,000 clones, 70% to 90% of them singletons. The sequenced sample consisted of peripheral blood. The V call is TRBV29-1, the J call TRBJ1-6, with 7 bases identical to TRBD1. The clonotype was recovered from a man in his fifties with acute or convalescent COVID-19. CDR3 residues: CSVEAGGILHF. CDR3 bases: TGCAGCGTTGAGGCAGGGGGGATACTCCACTTT.